This entry lists 9 T cell receptor beta chains sequenced from one sample in a study of T cells in women clearing cervical HPV infection. Method: immunoSEQ multiplex PCR; TCRdb's copy keeps in-frame clones and lacks some. This listing includes some 46,000 clones. Sequencing was performed on blood buffy coat. Every receptor here comes from a woman between 18 and 75 years old with a cervical HPV16 infection that either progressed to CIN3+ or cleared (not recorded which).

Concerning this clone itself: Coverage ceases 3 residues before the CDR3 finishes, and the germline J gene fills in the end. The V gene is TRBV30, the J gene TRBJ1-1; 8 bases are shared with TRBD1. V was clipped by 3 bases and J by 4 bases; unmatched bases: 4. Germline V lookup: CDR1 GTSNPN, CDR2 SVGIG (reference sequence). CDR3 size: 13 residues. The CDR3: CAWRQGVSTEAFF. Incomplete CDR3 DNA: TGTGCCTGGAGACAGGGGGTGTCCACTGAA.

Turning to this clone: The CDR3 end is not reached by the read, which stops 3 residues before it; the germline J gene fills it in. The chain is built from TRBV5-6 and TRBJ2-1; a possible D gene is TRBD2 (6 bases). Germline CDR1 is SGHDT and CDR2 is YYEEEE. CDR3 length: 14 residues. Trimming removed 4 bases at V and 5 bases at J, with 13 bases between. Incomplete CDR3 DNA: TGTGCCAGCAGCCGGGGGTTCTTAGACAATGAG. Translation gives CASSRGFLDNE. The whole CDR3 protein reads CASSRGFLDNEQFF.

Regarding this clone: The read terminates 3 residues ahead of where the CDR3 ends, so the germline J gene completes it. The chain combines TRBV7-2 with TRBJ1-5; D is undetermined. CDR1 and CDR2 (germline): SGHTA, FQGNSA. CDR3 length: 12 residues. The CDR3 sequence is CASSLANSPQHF. CDR3 DNA, as far as it was read: TGTGCCAGCAGCTTAGCTAACAGCCCC.

A remark on this clone: Sequencing ends 3 residues short of the CDR3 end; the germline J gene provides the rest. The chain links TRBV19 to TRBJ2-3; D is perhaps TRBD1 (6 bases). Looked up from germline, CDR1 is LNHDA and CDR2 is SQIVND (reference sequence). The CDR3 length is 15 residues. V lost 5 bases and J 2 bases, leaving 14 bases between the germline ends. CDR3 in amino acids: CASSLQGPNTDTQYF. CDR3 DNA, as far as it was read: TGTGCCAGTAGTTTACAGGGACCTAACACAGATACG.

Notes on this clone: Read coverage stops 3 residues before the CDR3 terminus; the germline J gene supplies the remainder. At the DNA level, this CDR3 is encoded by other sequences in the same sample as well. The rearrangement links TRBV19 to TRBJ1-3, with a weak D call TRBD1 (5 bases). Germline V CDR1 and CDR2: LNHDA, SQIVND (reference sequence). The CDR3 totals 13 residues. The chain's CDR3 is CASSTVVAGTIYF. The covered CDR3 bases are TGTGCCAGTAGTACGGTAGTTGCTGGGACT.

A note on this clone: Read data end 3 residues before the CDR3 end; the end is taken from the germline J gene. This chain links TRBV12-3 or TRBV12-4 with TRBJ1-4, with a possible D match to TRBD1 (5 bases). This CDR3 spans 14 amino acids. V was shortened by 8 bases and J by 10 bases, with 20 bases between the two germline ends. The CDR3 loop is CASGPSTGSVKLFF. The CDR3 bases that were read are TGTGCCAGCGGACCCTCTACAGGTTCCGTAAAA.

Points on this clone: The read gets to within 3 residues of the CDR3 end, and the germline J gene fills in the rest. The chain employs TRBV7-9 and TRBJ1-2; 10 nucleotides match TRBD1. The CDR3 consists of 15 residues. The V and J ends lost 3 bases and 4 bases, in that order; junction bases with no gene match: 5. The germline gives CDR1 SEHNR, CDR2 FQNEAQ (reference sequence). Partial CDR3 DNA: TGTGCCAGCAGCTTCGGGACAGGGGACGGCTATGGC. This encodes CASSFGTGDGYG. The whole CDR3 protein reads CASSFGTGDGYGYTF. Combining the CDR3 with reference TRBV7-9 and TRBJ1-2 gives the whole variable domain DTGVSQNPRHKITKRGQNVTFRCDPISEHNRLYWYRQTLGQGPEFLTYFQNEAQLEKSRLLSDRFSAERPKGSFSTLEIQRTEQGDSAMYLCASSFGTGDGYGYTFGSGTRLTVV.

Note on this clone: The read gets to within 3 residues of the CDR3 end, and the germline J gene fills in the rest. This chain links TRBV18 with TRBJ2-2; the match to TRBD2 covers 8 bases. The CDR3 covers 16 residues. Germline CDR1 and CDR2: KGHSH and LQKENI. The CDR3 protein is CASSSAGERTNEKLFF. CDR3 DNA (partial): TGTGCCAGCTCGTCAGCGGGGGAGAGGACTAATGAAAAG.

With respect to this clone: The CDR3 end is not reached by the read, which stops 3 residues before it; the germline J gene fills it in. The chain has TRBV7-8 and TRBJ1-1, with 10 bases aligning to TRBD1. Germline V lookup: CDR1 SGHVS, CDR2 FQNEAQ. With V trimmed by 8 bases and J by 0 bases, 9 bases remained unmatched. This CDR3 has 16 residues. CDR3 residues: CASPPGQGFMNTEAFF. CDR3 bases read: TGTGCCAGCCCGCCGGGACAGGGGTTTATGAACACTGAA.